Included here is one T cell receptor (beta chain) sequence, with context. Its antigen remains unknown. 5'RACE primed at constant segments yielded TCR alpha and TCR beta cDNA libraries bearing sample barcodes and UMIs. TCRdb called the 5' RACE reads again in MiXCR, with one record for every CDR3 protein. The sample yields about 420,000 distinct CDR3 sequences, about a quarter seen once. The sample belongs to a study of T-cell memory formation after mild COVID-19. Study in general: TCR clusters were largely donor specific. Study-wide results and limits: Second-wave clones that peaked on day 37 lacked confirmed SARS-CoV-2 specificity.

V lost 0 bases, J lost 0 bases, and 21 bases lay in between. The CDR3 loop spans 19 amino acids. Per germline, CDR1 SGHRS and CDR2 YFSETQ. The receptor's source is an adult woman who had mild COVID-19 (a few samples of this study predate the infection). Cell type and time point are not known. The chain carries TRBV5-1 and TRBJ1-1; possibly TRBD1 for D (5 bases). The sample consisted of PBMCs or a T cell subset sorted from them (not recorded which). CDR3 nucleotides: TGCGCCAGCAGCTTGGCCGATGGGGCGCATTCCCGCGTGAACACTGAAGCTTTCTTT. This codes for CASSLADGAHSRVNTEAFF. Complete variable domain (other parts from reference TRBV5-1 and TRBJ1-1): KAGVTQTPRYLIKTRGQQVTLSCSPISGHRSVSWYQQTPGQGLQFLFEYFSETQRNKGNFPGRFSGRQFSNSRSEMNVSTLELGDSALYLCASSLADGAHSRVNTEAFFGQGTRLTVV.